This T cell receptor (beta chain) was recovered during a study of siplizumab effects on memory and regulatory T cells. Study findings and constraints: Treg origin accounted for an average of about 74% of mappable alloreactive CD4+ clones with siplizumab and over 25% in controls.

Over a period of under 7 days at 37 degrees C, the mixed lymphocyte reaction cells were cocultured. Generated by immunoSEQ multiplex PCR, the TCRdb table keeps only in-frame clones and is missing some. The table records approximately 20,000 clones, about 45% of them present only once. Note on this clone: Antigen: not known.

Germline V gene data show CDR1 as WNHNN and CDR2 as SYGVQD (reference sequence). V lost 0 bases, J lost 3 bases, and 12 bases lay in between. This CDR3 region has 16 residues. Sample: CFSE-low (dividing) CD4+ T cells sorted from an allogeneic mixed lymphocyte reaction. The sequence was obtained from a human donor in good health; the cells came from an allogeneic mixed lymphocyte reaction. Some clones in this sample may be carry-over from other donors' samples. This chain uses TRBV10-1 with TRBJ2-1; D is perhaps TRBD2 (6 bases). The CDR3 is CASSESSGSLYNEQFF. In DNA form, the CDR3 reads TGCGCCAGCAGTGAGTCGTCCGGGAGCCTCTACAATGAGCAGTTCTTC.